This T cell receptor beta chain derives from a study of T cell responses to AZD1222 COVID-19 vaccine. V gave up 6 bases and J gave up 2 bases, with 14 bases separating them. This CDR3 has 15 residues. Germline V gives CDR1 MDHEN, CDR2 SYDVKM. With respect to this clone: The antigen remains undetermined.

The repertoire was sequenced with immunoSEQ multiplex PCR; TCRdb's copy has only in-frame clones and lacks some. The table lists some 130,000 clones, approximately 84% of them singletons. Study observations and caveats: It was only after the peak T cell response that any repertoires were sampled. Of the AZD1222 recipients, only 5 or 6 were seropositive at baseline. White British donors predominated, females outnumbered males, and clonal diversity was possibly underestimated. Spike was spanned by vaccine-associated CD4 TCRs, which were dominant at 160-218 and 743-854.

This specimen consisted of peripheral blood, obtained on day 0 of AZD1222 vaccination. The chain has TRBV28 and TRBJ1-3, with a tentative D call TRBD1 (5 bases). The clonotype comes from an adult in good health. Here the CDR3 DNA reads TGTGCCAGCAGGGAGACGGGGGGTCCTGGAAACACCATATATTTT. As protein: CASRETGGPGNTIYF. The whole variable domain, filled in from reference TRBV28 and TRBJ1-3, reads DVKVTQSSRYLVKRTGEKVFLECVQDMDHENMFWYRQDPGLGLRLIYFSYDVKMKEKGDIPEGYSVSREKKERFSLILESASTNQTSMYLCASRETGGPGNTIYFGEGSWLTVV.